Presented here are 18 T cell receptor beta chains from one specimen sequenced in a study of PD-1 blockade in classical Hodgkin lymphoma. Every patient was affected by relapse after autologous stem cell transplantation, while exposure to brentuximab vedotin was not uniform. This table comes from immunoSEQ multiplex PCR, and its TCRdb copy is limited to in-frame clones, with some not included. This table holds about 84,000 clones, 75% to 90% found once. The sample consisted of peripheral blood mononuclear cells (PBMCs), taken at baseline. The receptors come from a human donor with classical Hodgkin lymphoma.

DNA for the CDR3: TGTGCCAGCAGCTTGGAGGCCGGGGGGTCCTACGAGCAGTACTTC. As protein: CASSLEAGGSYEQYF. This rearrangement joins TRBV5-4 to TRBJ2-7, with 7 bases that match TRBD2. CDR1 is SGHNT, CDR2 YYREEE, per germline (reference sequence). The CDR3 spans 15 residues. J lost 1 base, V lost 0 bases, and 4 bases had no gene match.

V is TRBV11-2 and J is TRBJ2-7; tentative D call: TRBD1 (5 bases). The CDR3 consists of 14 residues. V was pared by 8 bases and J by 1 base, with 15 bases between. Germline values: CDR1 SGHAT, CDR2 FQNNGV. CDR3: CASQVKGFSYEQYF. The CDR3 bases are TGTGCCAGCCAGGTCAAGGGGTTTTCCTACGAGCAGTACTTC.

The chain combines TRBV4-1 with TRBJ2-3; tentatively, D is TRBD1 (6 bases). Germline CDR1 and CDR2: MGHRA and YSYEKL. Between the trimmed V and J ends, which lost 1 base and 6 bases, there was a span of 20 bases. The CDR3 extends over 17 amino acids. CDR3 bases: TGCGCCAGCAGCCAAGGAGGGGAGCATGTTAGGGGGGATACGCAGTATTTT. Protein product: CASSQGGEHVRGDTQYF.

The chain links TRBV6-1 to TRBJ1-3; a possible D gene is TRBD1 (5 bases). Trimming took 7 bases from V and 4 from J, leaving 8 bases between them. Germline loops: CDR1 MNHNS, CDR2 SASEGT. The CDR3 consists of 12 residues. The CDR3 spells CASTRDGNTIYF. The CDR3 DNA sequence: TGTGCCAGCACCAGGGACGGAAACACCATATATTTT.

The CDR3: CASSSGQHHNEQFF. CDR3 sequence (DNA): TGTGCCAGCAGCTCGGGACAGCACCACAATGAGCAGTTCTTC. The chain uses TRBV11-3 and TRBJ2-1; 7 bases line up with TRBD1. The length of the CDR3 is 14 residues. Germline CDR1 is SGHNT and CDR2 is YENEEA. J lost 5 bases, V lost 4 bases, and 5 bases had no gene match.

This chain links TRBV6-1 with TRBJ2-7; 8 bases are a match to TRBD2. V trimming: 1 base; J trimming: 3 bases; junction bases outside the gene matches: 11. The CDR3 totals 17 residues. The V gene's germline CDR1 is MNHNS and CDR2 SASEGT. CDR3 nucleotide sequence: TGTGCCAGCAGTGAAGGAGTGAGCGGGAGACTTCTCTACGAGCAGTACTTC. It codes for CASSEGVSGRLLYEQYF.

This chain connects TRBV7-2 to TRBJ2-3; D ambiguous. The CDR3 covers 14 residues. Germline-derived CDR1 and CDR2 are SGHTA and FQGNSA. With 7 bases removed from V and 4 bases from J, the gap between germline ends came to 15 bases. The CDR3 DNA sequence: TGTGCCAGCAACCTAGGCCTCCCATCAGATACGCAGTATTTT. It codes for CASNLGLPSDTQYF.

V is TRBV28 and J is TRBJ2-3; no definite D call. The germline V gene has CDR1 MDHEN and CDR2 SYDVKM. This CDR3 has 16 residues. V lost 2 bases and J lost 1, with 13 bases in between. The CDR3 spells CASSLGFRVGTDTQYF. The CDR3 nucleotides read TGTGCCAGCAGTTTAGGCTTCCGGGTGGGCACAGATACGCAGTATTTT.

The chain joins TRBV6-1 to TRBJ1-2, with D perhaps matching TRBD1 (5 bases). V was trimmed by 2 bases and J by 5 bases, leaving 9 bases between them. CDR1 and CDR2 (germline): MNHNS, SASEGT. The CDR3 loop spans 13 amino acids. In DNA, the CDR3 is TGTGCCAGCAGTGAACGTCAGGGATATGGCTACACCTTC. Translating it yields CASSERQGYGYTF.

The CDR3 region has the DNA TGTGCCAGCAGCCAAGATCTGGACAGAATGGGGGAGACCCAGTACTTC. It is translated as CASSQDLDRMGETQYF. This chain links TRBV14 with TRBJ2-5; D may be TRBD1 (6 bases). The V end lost 0 bases, the J end lost 5 bases, and 16 bases lay between the germline ends. CDR3 length equals 16 residues. Germline V gives CDR1 SGHDN, CDR2 FVKESK.

The J gene is TRBJ1-3, the V gene TRBV30; D gene uncertain. Looked up from germline, CDR1 is GTSNPN and CDR2 is SVGIG (reference sequence). The CDR3 has 16 amino acids. The V end lost 1 base, the J end lost 0 bases, and 13 bases lay between the germline ends. Here the CDR3 reads CAWSGVGRTSGNTIYF. The DNA of the CDR3 is TGTGCCTGGAGTGGGGTTGGCAGAACCTCTGGAAACACCATATATTTT.

The chain combines TRBV27 with TRBJ2-7; D uncertain. Trimming stripped 8 bases from V and 3 bases from J, with 11 bases between. The CDR3 runs to 12 residues. Germline values: CDR1 MNHEY, CDR2 SMNVEV (reference sequence). The CDR3: CASALLGYEQYF. The CDR3 bases are TGTGCCAGCGCCCTTTTGGGCTACGAGCAGTACTTC.

The CDR3 reads CASSPTGTRGTGELFF. The CDR3 DNA reads as TGCGCCAGCAGCCCTACCGGGACTAGGGGCACCGGGGAGCTGTTTTTT. The gene calls are TRBV4-1 and TRBJ2-2; 8 bases are a match to TRBD2. The CDR3 loop spans 16 amino acids. Trimming took 4 bases from V and 4 from J; bases not matched to a gene: 8. CDR1 MGHRA and CDR2 YSYEKL come from the germline V gene.

V gene TRBV7-9 combines with J gene TRBJ2-7; 7 bases map to TRBD2. The ends lost 5 bases at V and 3 bases at J; junction bases unmatched: 10. This CDR3 has 15 residues. From germline, CDR1 is SEHNR and CDR2 FQNEAQ (reference sequence). CDR3 in amino acids: CASSDTGTNFYEQYF. CDR3 DNA sequence: TGTGCCAGCAGCGATACCGGGACTAATTTCTACGAGCAGTACTTC.

CDR3 sequence reads: CASSGGQGFTDTQYF. The CDR3 region has the DNA TGTGCCAGCAGTGGGGGACAGGGGTTCACAGATACGCAGTATTTT. This chain connects TRBV27 to TRBJ2-3, with 10 bases matching TRBD1. The CDR3 extends over 15 amino acids. Trimming removed 5 bases from V and 2 bases from J; junction bases left unmatched: 4. Looked up from germline, CDR1 is MNHEY and CDR2 is SMNVEV (reference sequence).

This chain connects TRBV10-3 to TRBJ2-6; perhaps TRBD1 as D (6 bases). The CDR3 spans 15 residues. Trimming took off 6 bases at V and 0 bases at J, with 9 bases between the two ends. Germline-derived CDR1 and CDR2 are ENHRY and SYGVKD. The CDR3 here is CAIRAGDSGANVLTF. The DNA for the CDR3 is TGTGCCATCAGGGCAGGGGACTCTGGGGCCAACGTCCTGACTTTC.

This clone was picked up one time. The chain joins TRBV11-2 to TRBJ2-3; D unresolved. Germline assignment: CDR1 SGHAT and CDR2 FQNNGV. Deletions cut 1 base from V and 2 bases from J, with 13 bases between. This CDR3 has 16 amino acids. The CDR3 region is CASSLASGQITDTQYF. The CDR3 region has the DNA TGTGCCAGCAGCTTAGCGTCCGGCCAGATCACAGATACGCAGTATTTT.

This clone was detected a few times. The CDR3 DNA sequence: TGTGCCAGCAGCTTAGCAGGGACCACTGAAGCTTTCTTT. The encoded protein is CASSLAGTTEAFF. The V gene is TRBV7-9, the J gene TRBJ1-1; tentatively, D is TRBD1 (5 bases). Trimming pared 0 bases from V and 4 bases from J, leaving 6 bases between. Germline CDR1 and CDR2: SEHNR and FQNEAQ (reference sequence). The CDR3 has 13 amino acids.